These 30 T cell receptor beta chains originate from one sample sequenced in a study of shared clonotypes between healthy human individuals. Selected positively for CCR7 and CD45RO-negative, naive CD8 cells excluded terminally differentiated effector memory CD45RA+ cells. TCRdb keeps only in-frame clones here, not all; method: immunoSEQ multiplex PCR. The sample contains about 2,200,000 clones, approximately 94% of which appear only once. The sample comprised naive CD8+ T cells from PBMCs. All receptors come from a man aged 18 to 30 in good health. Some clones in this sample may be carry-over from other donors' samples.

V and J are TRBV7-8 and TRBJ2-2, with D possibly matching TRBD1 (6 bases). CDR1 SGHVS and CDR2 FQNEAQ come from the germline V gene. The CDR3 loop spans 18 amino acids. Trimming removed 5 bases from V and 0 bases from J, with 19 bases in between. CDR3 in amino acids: CASSLLNQGPANTGELFF. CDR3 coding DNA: TGTGCCAGCAGCCTTCTAAACCAGGGGCCCGCGAACACCGGGGAGCTGTTTTTT.

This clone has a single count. The CDR3 here is CATSRDGNDGEKLFF. The CDR3, as DNA: TGTGCCACCAGCAGAGATGGAAACGATGGGGAAAAACTGTTTTTT. The gene calls are TRBV15 and TRBJ1-4; D ambiguous. Looked up from germline, CDR1 is LNHNV and CDR2 is YYDKDF (reference sequence). The V end was cut by 0 bases, the J end by 8 bases, with 13 bases between. The CDR3 length is 15 residues.

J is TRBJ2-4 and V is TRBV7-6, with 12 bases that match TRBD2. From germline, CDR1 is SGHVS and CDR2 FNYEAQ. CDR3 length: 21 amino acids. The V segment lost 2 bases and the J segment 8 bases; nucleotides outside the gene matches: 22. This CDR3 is CASSLLGRQERLAGDRDIQYF. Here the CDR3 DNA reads TGTGCCAGCAGCTTATTAGGCAGGCAGGAGAGACTAGCGGGGGACCGGGACATTCAGTACTTC.

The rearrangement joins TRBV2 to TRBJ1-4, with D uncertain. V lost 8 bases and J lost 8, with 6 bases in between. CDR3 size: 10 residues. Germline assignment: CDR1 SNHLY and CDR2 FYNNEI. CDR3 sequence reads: CASGGEKLFF. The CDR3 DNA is TGTGCCAGCGGAGGGGAAAAACTGTTTTTT. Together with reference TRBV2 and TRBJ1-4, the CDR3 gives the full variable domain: EPEVTQTPSHQVTQMGQEVILRCVPISNHLYFYWYRQILGQKVEFLVSFYNNEISEKSEIFDDQFSVERPDGSNFTLKIRSTKLEDSAMYFCASGGEKLFFGSGTQLSVL.

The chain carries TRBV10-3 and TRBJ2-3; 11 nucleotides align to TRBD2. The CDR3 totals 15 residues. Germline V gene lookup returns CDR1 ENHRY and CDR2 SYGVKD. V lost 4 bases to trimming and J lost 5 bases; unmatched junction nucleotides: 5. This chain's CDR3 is CAISATSGRGDTQYF. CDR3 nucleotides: TGTGCCATCAGTGCCACTAGCGGGAGAGGAGATACGCAGTATTTT.

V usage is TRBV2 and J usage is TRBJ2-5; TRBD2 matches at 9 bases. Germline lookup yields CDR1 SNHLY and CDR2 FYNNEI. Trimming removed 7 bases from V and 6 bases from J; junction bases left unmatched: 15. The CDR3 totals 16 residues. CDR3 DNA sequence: TGTGCCAGCATGGGGCTAGCGGGACCGAGCAGGCAGACCCAGTACTTC. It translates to CASMGLAGPSRQTQYF.

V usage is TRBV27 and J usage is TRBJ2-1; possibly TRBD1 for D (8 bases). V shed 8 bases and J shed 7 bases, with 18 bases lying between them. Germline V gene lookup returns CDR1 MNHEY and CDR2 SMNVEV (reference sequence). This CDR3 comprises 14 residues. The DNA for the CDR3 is TGTGCCAGCGACAGGGGAGGGGGTAGGAATGAGCAGTTCTTC. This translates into CASDRGGGRNEQFF.

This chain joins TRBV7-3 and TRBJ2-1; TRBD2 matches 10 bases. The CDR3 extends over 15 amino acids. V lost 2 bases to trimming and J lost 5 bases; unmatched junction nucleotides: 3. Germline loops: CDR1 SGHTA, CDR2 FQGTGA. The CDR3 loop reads CASSLGTSAHNEQFF. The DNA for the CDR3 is TGTGCCAGCAGCTTAGGGACTAGCGCCCACAATGAGCAGTTCTTC.

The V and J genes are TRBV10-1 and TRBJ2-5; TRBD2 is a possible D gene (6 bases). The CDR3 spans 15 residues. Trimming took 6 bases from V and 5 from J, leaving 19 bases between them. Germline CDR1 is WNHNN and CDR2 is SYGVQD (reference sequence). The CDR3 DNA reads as TGCGCCAGCAGCAAGACTCTAGCCCGGGGGGAGACCCAGTACTTC. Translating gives CASSKTLARGETQYF.

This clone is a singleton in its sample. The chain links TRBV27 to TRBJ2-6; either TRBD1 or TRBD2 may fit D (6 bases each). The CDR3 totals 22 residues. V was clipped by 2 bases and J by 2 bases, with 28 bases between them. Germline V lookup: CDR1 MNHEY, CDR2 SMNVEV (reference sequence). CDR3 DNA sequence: TGTGCCAGCAGTTTACTCTCCCCGGAGCAGGGGAGGCCGGGCGCTGGGGCCAACGTCCTGACTTTC. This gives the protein CASSLLSPEQGRPGAGANVLTF.

The CDR3 region has the DNA TGTGCCAGCAACGTCGGTTACGGGGCATTAGCGGGCTACGAGCAGTACTTC. Its protein product is CASNVGYGALAGYEQYF. The J gene is TRBJ2-7, the V gene TRBV7-8; 7 bases line up with TRBD2. With 7 bases clipped from V and 3 bases from J, the junction kept 18 bases outside the gene matches. The germline V gene has CDR1 SGHVS and CDR2 FQNEAQ. This CDR3 has 17 residues.

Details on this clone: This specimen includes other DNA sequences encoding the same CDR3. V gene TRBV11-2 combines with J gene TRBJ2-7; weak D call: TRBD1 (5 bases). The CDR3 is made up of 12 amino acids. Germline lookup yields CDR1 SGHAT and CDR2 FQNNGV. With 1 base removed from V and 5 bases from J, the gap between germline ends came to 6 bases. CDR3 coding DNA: TGTGCCAGCAGCTTAGGACAGAACGAGCAGTACTTC. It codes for CASSLGQNEQYF. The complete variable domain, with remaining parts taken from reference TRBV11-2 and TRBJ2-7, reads EAGVAQSPRYKIIEKRQSVAFWCNPISGHATLYWYQQILGQGPKLLIQFQNNGVVDDSQLPKDRFSAERLKGVDSTLKIQPAKLEDSAVYLCASSLGQNEQYFGPGTRLTVT.

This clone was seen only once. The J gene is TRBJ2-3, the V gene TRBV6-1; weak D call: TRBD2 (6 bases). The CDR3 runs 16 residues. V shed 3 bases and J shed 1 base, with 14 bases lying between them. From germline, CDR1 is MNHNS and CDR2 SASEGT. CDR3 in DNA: TGTGCCAGCAGTGACCCCAGCGGGCGCCGCACAGATACGCAGTATTTT. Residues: CASSDPSGRRTDTQYF.

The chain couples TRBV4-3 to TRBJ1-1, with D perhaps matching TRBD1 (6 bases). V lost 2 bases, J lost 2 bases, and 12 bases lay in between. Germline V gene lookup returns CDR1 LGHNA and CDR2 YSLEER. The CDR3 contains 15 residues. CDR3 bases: TGCGCCAGCAGCCAACATCGACAGGTTAACACTGAAGCTTTCTTT. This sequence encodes CASSQHRQVNTEAFF.

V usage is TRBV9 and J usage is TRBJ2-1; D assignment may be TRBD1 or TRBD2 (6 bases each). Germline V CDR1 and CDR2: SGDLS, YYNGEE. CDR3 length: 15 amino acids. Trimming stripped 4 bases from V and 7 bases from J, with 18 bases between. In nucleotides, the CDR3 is TGTGCCAGCAGCCCCGGTGGAGGGGGAGTAAATGAGCAGTTCTTC. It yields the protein CASSPGGGGVNEQFF.

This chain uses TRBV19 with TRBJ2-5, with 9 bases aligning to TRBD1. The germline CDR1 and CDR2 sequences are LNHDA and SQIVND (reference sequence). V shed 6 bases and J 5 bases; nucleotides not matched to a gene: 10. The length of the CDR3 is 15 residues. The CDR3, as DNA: TGTGCCAGTAGCCCAAGGGGGACAGGGACGGAGACCCAGTACTTC. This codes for CASSPRGTGTETQYF.

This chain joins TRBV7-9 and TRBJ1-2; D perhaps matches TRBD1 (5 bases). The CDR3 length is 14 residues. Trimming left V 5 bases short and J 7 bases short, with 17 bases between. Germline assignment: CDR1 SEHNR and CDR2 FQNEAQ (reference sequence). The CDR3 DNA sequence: TGTGCCAGCAGCGGCAGGGATCCCAGAGGTGGCTACACCTTC. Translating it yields CASSGRDPRGGYTF.

The CDR3: CASSYSSGLAYEQYF. The CDR3 DNA reads TGTGCCAGCAGTTACTCATCGGGGCTCGCCTACGAGCAGTACTTC. The chain uses TRBV6-5 and TRBJ2-7, with D perhaps given as TRBD1 or TRBD2 (5 bases each). Germline assignment: CDR1 MNHEY and CDR2 SVGAGI. This CDR3 is built from 15 residues. Trimming stripped 0 bases from V and 2 bases from J, with 11 bases between.

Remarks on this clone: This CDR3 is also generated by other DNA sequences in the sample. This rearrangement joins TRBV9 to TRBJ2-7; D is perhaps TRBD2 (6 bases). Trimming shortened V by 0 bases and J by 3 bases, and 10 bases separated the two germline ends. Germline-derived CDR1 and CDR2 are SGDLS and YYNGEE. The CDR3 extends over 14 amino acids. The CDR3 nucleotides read TGTGCCAGCAGCGTAGGAGGGACTGGCTACGAGCAGTACTTC. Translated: CASSVGGTGYEQYF.

Here the CDR3 reads CASGDRAHNEQFF. The CDR3 coding sequence is TGTGCCAGCGGGGACAGGGCCCACAATGAGCAGTTCTTC. This chain joins TRBV9 and TRBJ2-1, with 9 bases lining up with TRBD1. The J segment lost 5 bases and the V segment lost 7 bases, leaving 4 bases of the junction unmatched. Germline CDR1 SGDLS, CDR2 YYNGEE. The CDR3 runs to 13 residues.

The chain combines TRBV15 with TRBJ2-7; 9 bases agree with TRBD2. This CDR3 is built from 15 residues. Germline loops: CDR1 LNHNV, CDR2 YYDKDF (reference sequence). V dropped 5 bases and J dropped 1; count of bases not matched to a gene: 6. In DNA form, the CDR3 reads TGTGCCACCAGCGGGAGACTAGCGGATTCCTACGAGCAGTACTTC. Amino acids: CATSGRLADSYEQYF. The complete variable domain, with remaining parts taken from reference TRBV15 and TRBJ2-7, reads DAMVIQNPRYQVTQFGKPVTLSCSQTLNHNVMYWYQQKSSQAPKLLFHYYDKDFNNEADTPDNFQSRRPNTSFCFLDIRSPGLGDTAMYLCATSGRLADSYEQYFGPGTRLTVT.

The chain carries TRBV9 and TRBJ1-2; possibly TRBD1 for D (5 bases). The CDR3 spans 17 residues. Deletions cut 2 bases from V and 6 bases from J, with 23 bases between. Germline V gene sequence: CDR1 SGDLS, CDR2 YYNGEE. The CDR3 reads CASSVENQGSGSNGYTF. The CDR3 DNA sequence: TGTGCCAGCAGCGTGGAGAATCAGGGTTCCGGGAGTAATGGCTACACCTTC.

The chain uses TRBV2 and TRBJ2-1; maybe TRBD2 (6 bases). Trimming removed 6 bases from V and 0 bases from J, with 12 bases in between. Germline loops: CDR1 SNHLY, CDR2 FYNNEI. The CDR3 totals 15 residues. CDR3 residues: CASRVHGSSYNEQFF. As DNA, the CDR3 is TGTGCCAGCAGGGTACACGGGAGCTCCTACAATGAGCAGTTCTTC. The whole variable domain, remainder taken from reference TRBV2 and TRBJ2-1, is EPEVTQTPSHQVTQMGQEVILRCVPISNHLYFYWYRQILGQKVEFLVSFYNNEISEKSEIFDDQFSVERPDGSNFTLKIRSTKLEDSAMYFCASRVHGSSYNEQFFGPGTRLTVL.

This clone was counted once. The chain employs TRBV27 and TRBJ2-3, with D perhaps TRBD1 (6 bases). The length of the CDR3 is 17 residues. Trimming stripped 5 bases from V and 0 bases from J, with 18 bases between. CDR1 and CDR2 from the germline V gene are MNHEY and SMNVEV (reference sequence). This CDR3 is CASSTDRPSTSTDTQYF. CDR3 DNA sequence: TGTGCCAGCAGTACCGACAGGCCATCGACGAGCACAGATACGCAGTATTTT.

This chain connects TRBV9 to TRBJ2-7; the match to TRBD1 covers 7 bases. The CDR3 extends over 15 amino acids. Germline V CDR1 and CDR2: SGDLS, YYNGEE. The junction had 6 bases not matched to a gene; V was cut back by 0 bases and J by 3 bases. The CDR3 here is CASSVGFPGGYEQYF. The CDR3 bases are TGTGCCAGCAGCGTAGGGTTTCCAGGGGGCTACGAGCAGTACTTC. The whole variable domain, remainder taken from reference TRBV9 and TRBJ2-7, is DSGVTQTPKHLITATGQRVTLRCSPRSGDLSVYWYQQSLDQGLQFLIQYYNGEERAKGNILERFSAQQFPDLHSELNLSSLELGDSALYFCASSVGFPGGYEQYFGPGTRLTVT.

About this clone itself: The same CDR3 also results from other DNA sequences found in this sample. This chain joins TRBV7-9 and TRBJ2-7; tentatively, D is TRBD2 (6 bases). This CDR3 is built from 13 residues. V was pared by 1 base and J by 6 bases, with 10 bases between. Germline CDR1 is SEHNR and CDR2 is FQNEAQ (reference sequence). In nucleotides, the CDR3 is TGTGCCAGCAGCTTAGGACGAGCGGGCGAGCAGTACTTC. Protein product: CASSLGRAGEQYF. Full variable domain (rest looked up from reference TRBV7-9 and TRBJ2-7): DTGVSQNPRHKITKRGQNVTFRCDPISEHNRLYWYRQTLGQGPEFLTYFQNEAQLEKSRLLSDRFSAERPKGSFSTLEIQRTEQGDSAMYLCASSLGRAGEQYFGPGTRLTVT.

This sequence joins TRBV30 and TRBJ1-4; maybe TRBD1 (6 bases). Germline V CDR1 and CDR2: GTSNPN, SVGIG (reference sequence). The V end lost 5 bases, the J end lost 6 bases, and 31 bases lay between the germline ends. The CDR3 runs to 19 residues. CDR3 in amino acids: CAWDKVPGVGARSHEKLFF. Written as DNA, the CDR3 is TGTGCCTGGGATAAGGTCCCGGGAGTGGGGGCCCGTTCACATGAAAAACTGTTTTTT.

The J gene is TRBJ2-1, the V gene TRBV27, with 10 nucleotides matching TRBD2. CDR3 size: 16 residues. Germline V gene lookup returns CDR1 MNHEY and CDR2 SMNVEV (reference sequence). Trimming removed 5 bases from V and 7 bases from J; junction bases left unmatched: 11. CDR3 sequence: CASSPQLAGQGNEQFF. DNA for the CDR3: TGTGCCAGCAGTCCCCAACTAGCGGGACAAGGGAATGAGCAGTTCTTC.

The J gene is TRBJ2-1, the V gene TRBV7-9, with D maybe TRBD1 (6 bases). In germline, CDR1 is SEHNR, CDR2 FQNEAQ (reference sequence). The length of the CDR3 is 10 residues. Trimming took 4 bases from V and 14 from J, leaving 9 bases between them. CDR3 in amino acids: CASSSDREFF. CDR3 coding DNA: TGTGCCAGCAGCTCGGACAGAGAGTTCTTC.

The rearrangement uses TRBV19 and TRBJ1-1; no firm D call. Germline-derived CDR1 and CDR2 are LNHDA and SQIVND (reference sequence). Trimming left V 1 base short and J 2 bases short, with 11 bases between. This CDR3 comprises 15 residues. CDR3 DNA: TGTGCCAGTAGTATAGGCACTGGCGGAAACACTGAAGCTTTCTTT. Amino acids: CASSIGTGGNTEAFF. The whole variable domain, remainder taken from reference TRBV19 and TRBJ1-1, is DGGITQSPKYLFRKEGQNVTLSCEQNLNHDAMYWYRQDPGQGLRLIYYSQIVNDFQKGDIAEGYSVSREKKESFPLTVTSAQKNPTAFYLCASSIGTGGNTEAFFGQGTRLTVV.